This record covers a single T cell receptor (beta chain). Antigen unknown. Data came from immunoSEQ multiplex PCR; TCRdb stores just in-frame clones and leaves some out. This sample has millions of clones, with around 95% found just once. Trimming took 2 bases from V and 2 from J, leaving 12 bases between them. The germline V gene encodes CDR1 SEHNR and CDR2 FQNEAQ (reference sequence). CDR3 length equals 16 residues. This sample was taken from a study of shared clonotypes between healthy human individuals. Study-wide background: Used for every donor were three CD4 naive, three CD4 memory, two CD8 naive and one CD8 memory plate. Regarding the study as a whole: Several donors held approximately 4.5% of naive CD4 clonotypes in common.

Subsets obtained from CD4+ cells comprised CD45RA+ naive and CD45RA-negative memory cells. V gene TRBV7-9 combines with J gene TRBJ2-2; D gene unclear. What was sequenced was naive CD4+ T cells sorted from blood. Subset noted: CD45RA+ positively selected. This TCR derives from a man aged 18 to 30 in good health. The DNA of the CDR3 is TGTGCCAGCAGCTTATTCGGGCAGCTTAACACCGGGGAGCTGTTTTTT. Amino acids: CASSLFGQLNTGELFF.